This T cell receptor (beta chain) was sequenced during a study of siplizumab effects on memory and regulatory T cells. Whole-study results and caveats: Confirmatory evidence of suppressive function in proliferating siplizumab-culture Tregs was not obtained.

V was shortened by 4 bases and J by 7 bases, with 18 bases between the two germline ends. This CDR3 is built from 14 residues. Germline values: CDR1 SGDLS, CDR2 YYNGEE. Comments on this clone: The antigen remains undetermined.

Profiled with immunoSEQ multiplex PCR; TCRdb holds only in-frame clones, not every one. The sample yields 60,000 to 70,000 clones, over 75% seen once. This receptor was identified in a human donor in good health. Sequenced input: Tregs sorted from blood. This rearrangement joins TRBV9 to TRBJ2-7; the D gene is possibly TRBD1 (8 bases). The CDR3 coding sequence is TGTGCCAGCAGCACAGGGGGGGGCGGAGGGGAGCAGTACTTC. It encodes CASSTGGGGGEQYF. Full variable domain (rest looked up from reference TRBV9 and TRBJ2-7): DSGVTQTPKHLITATGQRVTLRCSPRSGDLSVYWYQQSLDQGLQFLIQYYNGEERAKGNILERFSAQQFPDLHSELNLSSLELGDSALYFCASSTGGGGGEQYFGPGTRLTVT.